This T cell receptor (beta chain) was found in a study of shared clonotypes between healthy human individuals. At the level of the study: Donors consisted of a couple of women and a few men between 18 and 49. Overall study findings and caveats: Compared with memory subsets, naive subsets generally had larger estimated richness. With few donors, the genetic and exposure-history diversity represented was limited.

V was shortened by 2 bases and J by 11 bases, with 12 bases between the two germline ends. The CDR3 loop spans 13 amino acids. Germline loops: CDR1 LGHNA, CDR2 YSLEER. This clone has only a few counts. As yet, its antigen is unknown. Clones were sequenced by immunoSEQ multiplex PCR, and TCRdb holds only the in-frame ones, with some missing. This sample carries 2 million to 2.5 million clones, over 85% of them seen once, and the ten largest clones take 0.39%. The clonotype was recovered from a man between 18 and 29 years old in good health. Some clones in this sample may be carry-over from other donors' samples. This chain connects TRBV4-3 to TRBJ1-4; D is unresolved. The sequencing sample was made of naive CD4+ T cells from PBMCs. Subset noted: CD45RA+ positively selected. CDR3 bases: TGCGCCAGCAGCCAACAAATCCAGGCCAAACTGTTTTTT. It translates to CASSQQIQAKLFF.